The clone carrying this T cell receptor (beta chain) showed up many times. Its antigen remains unknown. The entry originates in a study of metastatic and nonmetastatic thyroid tumors. Overall study context: Both malignant and benign thyroid patients supplied peripheral blood and tumor or nodule tissue samples, across which the repertoires of these patients were then compared. Findings of the study overall: Within blood and tumor, benign nodules reportedly had significantly lower TCR beta diversity than malignant thyroid tumors did.

TCRdb reanalyzed the PCR reads with MiXCR. The sample holds under 95,000 clones, over 9.5% seen once. Germline lookup yields CDR1 MGHRA and CDR2 YSYEKL. The length of the CDR3 is 18 residues. V was clipped by 1 base and J by 8 bases; unmatched bases: 14. Before thyroid surgery, none of the patients had received any treatment. This receptor was taken from a female donor with papillary thyroid cancer or a benign thyroid nodule (not recorded which). Some clones in this sample may be carry-over from other donors' samples. Sequences were obtained from blood. J is TRBJ2-1 and V is TRBV4-1; 10 nucleotides match TRBD2. DNA of the CDR3: TGCGCCAGCAGCCAAGGACCCCCCGCTAGCGGGAGTCTCGATGAGCAGTTCTTC. Encoded protein: CASSQGPPASGSLDEQFF.